Listed below are T cell receptor beta chains from one sample, sequenced in a study of shared clonotypes between healthy human individuals. Sequencing was performed with immunoSEQ multiplex PCR; in TCRdb, only in-frame clones are kept and a portion is missing. The data hold around 200,000 clones, with 66% observed a single time. The sample comprised memory CD4+ T cells sorted from blood. These receptor sequences come from a young man in good health. Each CDR3 is given with its conserved first and last residue. Fields, in order: D gene, CDR3 length, V gene, clone size, J gene, CDR3 DNA, CDR3 protein. A D gene is named only where the DNA matches it firmly. Clone size is shown for a subset of rows, as once, few, many or a class of expanded clone.

d_gene: TRBD2
len: 14
v_gene: TRBV7-2
abundance: NA
j_gene: TRBJ2-7
CDR3nt: TGTGCCAGCAGCTTAGTAGCGGGAGCCTACGAGCAGTACTTC
CDR3aa: CASSLVAGAYEQYF

d_gene: TRBD2
len: 19
v_gene: TRBV7-2
abundance: once
j_gene: TRBJ2-1
CDR3nt: TGTGCCAGCAGCTTAGCGTCACTAGCGGGCTATAGCTCCTACAATGAGCAGTTCTTC
CDR3aa: CASSLASLAGYSSYNEQFF

d_gene: NA
len: 14
v_gene: TRBV27
abundance: NA
j_gene: TRBJ1-2
CDR3nt: TGTGCCAGCAGTTTATCCACAGTGTCCTCTGGCTACACCTTC
CDR3aa: CASSLSTVSSGYTF

d_gene: NA
len: 14
v_gene: TRBV5-1
abundance: NA
j_gene: TRBJ2-2
CDR3nt: TGCGCCAGCAGCTTGGTCGATAACACCGGGGAGCTGTTTTTT
CDR3aa: CASSLVDNTGELFF

d_gene: NA
len: 15
v_gene: TRBV27
abundance: NA
j_gene: TRBJ1-1
CDR3nt: TGTGCCAGCAGTTTCGGTGAAGACCTGAACACTGAAGCTTTCTTT
CDR3aa: CASSFGEDLNTEAFF

d_gene: NA
len: 17
v_gene: TRBV5-1
abundance: NA
j_gene: TRBJ2-7
CDR3nt: TGCGCCAGCAGCTTATCTATTAGTTGGGACATCTCCTACGAGCAGTACTTC
CDR3aa: CASSLSISWDISYEQYF

d_gene: TRBD1
len: 15
v_gene: TRBV28
abundance: NA
j_gene: TRBJ1-4
CDR3nt: TGTGCCAGCAGTACGACCGGGACAGGGGCTGAAAAACTGTTTTTT
CDR3aa: CASSTTGTGAEKLFF

d_gene: TRBD1
len: 18
v_gene: TRBV5-8
abundance: NA
j_gene: TRBJ1-5
CDR3nt: TGTGCCAGCAGCAGTTTACCGGGACAGGGGACATTCAATCAGCCCCAGCATTTT
CDR3aa: CASSSLPGQGTFNQPQHF

d_gene: NA
len: 14
v_gene: TRBV11-3
abundance: NA
j_gene: TRBJ2-5
CDR3nt: TGTGCCAGCAGCTTAGGGGGGTGGCGGGAGACCCAGTACTTC
CDR3aa: CASSLGGWRETQYF

d_gene: NA
len: 12
v_gene: TRBV7-9
abundance: NA
j_gene: TRBJ1-2
CDR3nt: TGTGCCAGCAGGGACAGAGATGGTGGCTACACCTTC
CDR3aa: CASRDRDGGYTF

d_gene: NA
len: 14
v_gene: TRBV2
abundance: NA
j_gene: TRBJ1-1
CDR3nt: TGTGCCAGCAGGGCCGCAGGGTCCTGGGCTGAAGCTTTCTTT
CDR3aa: CASRAAGSWAEAFF

d_gene: TRBD2
len: 14
v_gene: TRBV7-9
abundance: NA
j_gene: TRBJ2-7
CDR3nt: TGTGCCAGCAGCCAAAGCGGGACCGGGTACGAGCAGTACTTC
CDR3aa: CASSQSGTGYEQYF

d_gene: TRBD2
len: 14
v_gene: TRBV7-2
abundance: once
j_gene: TRBJ2-7
CDR3nt: TGTGCCAGCAGCTTTGGACTAGCGGGCTACGAGCAGTACTTC
CDR3aa: CASSFGLAGYEQYF

d_gene: NA
len: 11
v_gene: TRBV20-1
abundance: once
j_gene: TRBJ1-4
CDR3nt: TGCAGTGCTAGAGATTATGAAAAACTGTTTTTT
CDR3aa: CSARDYEKLFF

d_gene: NA
len: 12
v_gene: TRBV19
abundance: NA
j_gene: TRBJ1-5
CDR3nt: TGTGCCAGTAGTATGGCCGGTCAGCCCCAGCATTTT
CDR3aa: CASSMAGQPQHF

d_gene: NA
len: 13
v_gene: TRBV2
abundance: few
j_gene: TRBJ1-1
CDR3nt: TGTGCCAGCAGTGCTCGCCGGGGAGCTGAAGCTTTCTTT
CDR3aa: CASSARRGAEAFF

d_gene: TRBD1
len: 15
v_gene: TRBV7-2
abundance: NA
j_gene: TRBJ2-7
CDR3nt: TGTGCCAGCAGCCGGAGACAGGGAACCTCCGGCGAGCAGTACTTC
CDR3aa: CASSRRQGTSGEQYF

d_gene: NA
len: 15
v_gene: TRBV19
abundance: NA
j_gene: TRBJ1-5
CDR3nt: TGTGCCACCAAACAGGGTCCCCTAATCAATCAGCCCCAGCATTTT
CDR3aa: CATKQGPLINQPQHF

d_gene: NA
len: 13
v_gene: TRBV15
abundance: NA
j_gene: TRBJ2-5
CDR3nt: TGTGCCACCAGTAGCCGGAATCAAGAGACCCAGTACTTC
CDR3aa: CATSSRNQETQYF